These 29 T cell receptor beta chains were sequenced from one sample in a study of regulatory T cells in long-lasting Graves disease. To make TCR beta libraries, researchers used iRepertoire HTBI primers and Arm-PCR of CDR3 regions. TCRdb reprocessed the multiplex PCR reads via MiXCR and lists one record per CDR3 protein. The data contain approximately 350,000 distinct CDR3 sequences, approximately 10% of them singletons. The time point is: newly diagnosed GD, antithyroid drugs for less than 3 months. The TCR library was prepared using RNA isolated from PBMCs. The data also belong to a second study, concerning T cells in Graves' hyperthyroidism and ophthalmopathy.

This sample comprised peripheral blood mononuclear cells (PBMCs), obtained at new diagnosis, from a patient treated with antithyroid drugs. These receptor sequences come from a woman under 30 with Graves disease.

This clonotype was seen ten or more times. The V call is TRBV2, the J call TRBJ2-1; D not resolved. The CDR3 loop spans 13 amino acids. Between the trimmed V and J ends, which lost 7 bases and 0 bases, there was a span of 7 bases. Germline loops: CDR1 SNHLY, CDR2 FYNNEI. The CDR3, as DNA: TGTGCCAGCAAGGGAAGCTCCTACAATGAGCAGTTCTTC. Translation: CASKGSSYNEQFF.

The V and J genes are TRBV2 and TRBJ2-7; 8 nucleotides line up with TRBD2. Germline loops: CDR1 SNHLY, CDR2 FYNNEI. V dropped 6 bases and J dropped 3; count of bases not matched to a gene: 7. This CDR3 has 14 residues. This chain's CDR3 is CASSFSGNLYEQYF. In DNA, the CDR3 is TGTGCCAGCAGCTTTAGCGGGAATCTCTACGAGCAGTACTTC. Full variable domain (rest looked up from reference TRBV2 and TRBJ2-7): EPEVTQTPSHQVTQMGQEVILRCVPISNHLYFYWYRQILGQKVEFLVSFYNNEISEKSEIFDDQFSVERPDGSNFTLKIRSTKLEDSAMYFCASSFSGNLYEQYFGPGTRLTVT.

The genes are TRBV20-1 and TRBJ2-7; 7 bases map to TRBD1. CDR1 DFQATT and CDR2 SNEGSKA come from the germline V gene (reference sequence). V trimming: 3 bases; J trimming: 3 bases; junction bases outside the gene matches: 11. CDR3 size: 15 residues. In DNA form, the CDR3 reads TGCAGTGCTAGGGAAACAGGGGCAGGAGACTACGAGCAGTACTTC. Translated: CSARETGAGDYEQYF.

About this clonotype itself: Since a much larger clone is just one base distant, this may be a read error. This chain uses TRBV10-3 with TRBJ2-3, with 13 bases aligning to TRBD2. Germline CDR1 ENHRY, CDR2 SYGVKD. The CDR3 contains 15 residues. The CDR3 nucleotides are TGTGCCACCAGTGAACTAGCGGGAGGGGCAGATACGCAGTATTTT. The encoded protein is CATSELAGGADTQYF.

The chain links TRBV12-3 or TRBV12-4 to TRBJ2-1; maybe TRBD2 (6 bases). This CDR3 is 16 amino acids long. V was pared by 5 bases and J by 4 bases, with 18 bases between. Here the CDR3 reads CASSRGFSGAYNEQFF. The CDR3 DNA follows: TGTGCCAGCAGTCGAGGATTTAGCGGAGCTTACAATGAGCAGTTCTTC.

Worth noting for this clonotype: This clone may be a read error of a much larger clone one base away. The chain links TRBV10-3 to TRBJ1-6; D unclear. Germline-derived CDR1 and CDR2 are ENHRY and SYGVKD. The CDR3 runs to 17 residues. CDR3: CAVSERLPTIPNSPLHF. The CDR3 nucleotides read TGTGCCGTCAGTGAGAGGCTGCCGACAATTCCAAATTCACCCCTCCACTTT.

This clonotype was observed many times. The rearrangement joins TRBV28 to TRBJ1-1; D remains ambiguous. Germline-derived CDR1 and CDR2 are MDHEN and SYDVKM. The CDR3 length is 11 residues. V lost 5 bases and J 12 bases, leaving 13 bases between the germline ends. CDR3 protein: CASSPKGESFF. DNA for the CDR3: TGTGCCAGCAGTCCAAAAGGCGAATCTTTCTTT.

This clonotype was seen at least ten times. The chain employs TRBV29-1 and TRBJ2-1; D assignment may be TRBD1 or TRBD2 (5 bases each). Germline CDR1 is SQVTM and CDR2 is ANQGSEA. The ends were cut back, 5 bases at V and 8 bases at J, with 19 bases in the middle. The CDR3 is made up of 14 amino acids. The CDR3 sequence is CSVRQGPPWDEQFF. For the CDR3, the DNA is TGCAGCGTTCGCCAGGGACCCCCCTGGGATGAGCAGTTCTTC.

Regarding this clonotype: A much bigger clone sits one base away, suggesting this may be a read error. J is TRBJ1-1 and V is TRBV20-1; D unclear. CDR1 is DFQATT, CDR2 SNEGSKA, per germline (reference sequence). The CDR3 sequence is 14 residues long. The CDR3 bases are TGCAGTGCAAGAGGAGACCCGGGTCTCGCTGAAGCTTTCTTT. Its protein product is CSARGDPGLAEAFF.

This clonotype was detected ten times or more. The chain links TRBV12-3 or TRBV12-4 to TRBJ2-7; no definite D call. The CDR3 consists of 13 residues. V was pared by 3 bases and J by 4 bases, with 10 bases between. DNA for the CDR3: TGTGCCAGCAGTTTTATCGCGGAGTACGAGCAGTACTTC. It yields the protein CASSFIAEYEQYF.

The sample holds many counts of this clonotype. This chain uses TRBV6-5 with TRBJ1-5; 9 bases match TRBD1. The CDR3 is 18 amino acids. The V and J ends lost 2 bases and 1 base, in that order; junction bases with no gene match: 9. Germline CDR1 and CDR2: MNHEY and SVGAGI. This CDR3 is CASSYEGQGRRSNQPQHF. The CDR3 DNA reads TGTGCCAGCAGTTACGAGGGACAGGGAAGAAGAAGCAATCAGCCCCAGCATTTT.

This clonotype was recorded many times. This chain uses TRBV9 with TRBJ2-1; TRBD1 matches 12 bases. The CDR3 covers 15 residues. CDR1 and CDR2 (germline): SGDLS, YYNGEE. V lost 7 bases to trimming and J lost 6 bases; unmatched junction nucleotides: 8. CDR3 loop: CASSPGQGAVNEQFF. The CDR3 DNA follows: TGTGCCAGCTCGCCGGGACAGGGGGCGGTCAATGAGCAGTTCTTC.

In its sample, this clonotype was seen many times. V usage is TRBV28 and J usage is TRBJ2-1; 9 bases line up with TRBD1. The V segment lost 5 bases and the J segment 7 bases; nucleotides outside the gene matches: 9. The CDR3 runs 15 residues. CDR1 and CDR2 from the germline V gene are MDHEN and SYDVKM. The CDR3 DNA reads TGTGCCAGCAGTCCGGACAGGGGATTCACGAATGAGCAGTTCTTC. Translated: CASSPDRGFTNEQFF.

This clonotype was counted many times. V and J are TRBV12-3 or TRBV12-4 and TRBJ2-1; 11 bases line up with TRBD2. With 6 bases clipped from V and 3 bases from J, the junction kept 10 bases outside the gene matches. CDR3 length: 17 amino acids. The CDR3 spells CASRKQLAGAVYNEQFF. In DNA form, the CDR3 reads TGTGCCAGCAGGAAACAACTAGCGGGAGCGGTCTACAATGAGCAGTTCTTC.

The chain joins TRBV6-2 or TRBV6-3 to TRBJ2-1, with 8 bases identical to TRBD2. The CDR3 sequence is 16 residues long. Trimming removed 6 bases from V and 4 bases from J; junction bases left unmatched: 11. From germline, CDR1 is MNHEY and CDR2 SVGEGT. The chain's CDR3 is CASRTRAGVSYNEQFF. DNA of the CDR3: TGTGCCAGCAGGACGAGAGCGGGAGTAAGTTACAATGAGCAGTTCTTC.

This clonotype was observed at least ten times. The rearrangement uses TRBV6-2 or TRBV6-3 and TRBJ1-2; D gene ambiguous. The germline V and J ends were trimmed by 0 bases and 7 bases, with 12 bases remaining between them. Germline values: CDR1 MNHEY, CDR2 SVGEGT. The CDR3 loop spans 14 amino acids. The DNA of the CDR3 is TGTGCCAGCAGTTACTCGGTTAAAGTCCCTGGCTACACCTTC. Encoded protein: CASSYSVKVPGYTF.

This clonotype was counted ten times or more. The chain recombines TRBV20-1 with TRBJ1-5; 7 bases match TRBD1. Trimming at V came to 3 bases and at J to 3 bases, leaving 17 bases not matched to a gene. The CDR3 length is 18 residues. Germline values: CDR1 DFQATT, CDR2 SNEGSKA (reference sequence). CDR3 amino acids: CSASAMIPGQPSNQPQHF. The CDR3 nucleotides are TGCAGTGCTAGCGCCATGATACCGGGACAGCCCTCCAATCAGCCCCAGCATTTT.

This clonotype was found many times. The V and J genes are TRBV7-9 and TRBJ2-1, with a possible D match to TRBD1 (7 bases). Between the trimmed V and J ends, which lost 5 bases and 7 bases, there was a span of 18 bases. CDR1 and CDR2 (germline): SEHNR, FQNEAQ (reference sequence). The CDR3 runs to 15 residues. CDR3: CASSPSEGASNEQFF. CDR3 DNA: TGTGCCAGCAGCCCCTCGGAGGGGGCTTCAAATGAGCAGTTCTTC. Full variable domain (outside the CDR3, taken from reference TRBV7-9 and TRBJ2-1): DTGVSQNPRHKITKRGQNVTFRCDPISEHNRLYWYRQTLGQGPEFLTYFQNEAQLEKSRLLSDRFSAERPKGSFSTLEIQRTEQGDSAMYLCASSPSEGASNEQFFGPGTRLTVL.

The sample holds many counts of this clonotype. The gene calls are TRBV19 and TRBJ2-1; TRBD1 matches 8 bases. CDR3 size: 16 residues. The trim removed 3 bases at V and 7 bases at J, leaving 11 bases unmatched. Per germline, CDR1 LNHDA and CDR2 SQIVND (reference sequence). The CDR3 region is CASSIDRGGVRNEQFF. The CDR3 nucleotides are TGTGCCAGTAGTATCGACAGGGGCGGTGTTAGAAATGAGCAGTTCTTC.

There are many counts of this clonotype. The V and J genes are TRBV5-4 and TRBJ2-1, with D unresolved. With 6 bases removed from V and 9 bases from J, the gap between germline ends came to 10 bases. Germline CDR1 SGHNT, CDR2 YYREEE (reference sequence). This CDR3 comprises 11 residues. The CDR3 is CASTALGEQFF. The CDR3 DNA sequence: TGTGCCAGCACCGCGCTTGGTGAGCAGTTCTTC.

The gene calls are TRBV7-2 and TRBJ1-3; D remains unclear. The CDR3 has 17 amino acids. The V and J ends lost 5 bases and 0 bases respectively, with 17 bases between them. Germline assignment: CDR1 SGHTA and CDR2 FQGNSA. CDR3 nucleotide sequence: TGTGCCAGCAGCGTAACCCGGCGGATCGGCTCTGGAAACACCATATATTTT. Protein sequence: CASSVTRRIGSGNTIYF.

This clonotype came up a few times. The chain is built from TRBV9 and TRBJ2-5; D may correspond to TRBD1 or TRBD2 (5 bases each). The length of the CDR3 is 16 residues. Between the trimmed V and J ends, which lost 0 bases and 1 base, there was a span of 13 bases. Germline CDR1 is SGDLS and CDR2 is YYNGEE. The CDR3 region is CASSVEEAGTQETQYF. The CDR3 nucleotides are TGTGCCAGCAGCGTAGAGGAAGCAGGGACCCAAGAGACCCAGTACTTC. Looking up the rest from reference TRBV9 and TRBJ2-5 gives the full variable domain: DSGVTQTPKHLITATGQRVTLRCSPRSGDLSVYWYQQSLDQGLQFLIQYYNGEERAKGNILERFSAQQFPDLHSELNLSSLELGDSALYFCASSVEEAGTQETQYFGPGTRLLVL.

This clonotype was seen at least ten times. The rearrangement links TRBV12-3 or TRBV12-4 to TRBJ2-7, with a tentative D call TRBD1 (7 bases). This CDR3 is 17 amino acids long. The V end was cut by 1 base, the J end by 0 bases, with 16 bases between. CDR3 loop: CASSLGGVRGSSYEQYV. The CDR3 DNA is TGTGCCAGCAGTTTAGGGGGGGTCAGGGGGAGCTCCTACGAGCAGTACGTC.

The rearrangement joins TRBV5-1 to TRBJ2-7; TRBD2 aligns across 11 bases. The V gene's germline CDR1 is SGHRS and CDR2 YFSETQ. The V segment lost 5 bases and the J segment 0 bases; nucleotides outside the gene matches: 4. The CDR3 runs to 15 residues. The CDR3 DNA sequence: TGCGCCAGCAGGAGGACTAGCGGGTTCTCCTACGAGCAGTACTTC. Translating it yields CASRRTSGFSYEQYF.

To note about this clonotype: Just one base apart from a much larger clone, this may be a read error. CDR3 bases: TGCGCCAGCAGCTTGGACGTCGGTCGCGATGAGCAGTTCTTC. Translated: CASSLDVGRDEQFF. The gene calls are TRBV5-1 and TRBJ2-1; no definite D call. The ends were cut back, 0 bases at V and 8 bases at J, with 12 bases in the middle. This CDR3 has 14 amino acids. The germline V gene encodes CDR1 SGHRS and CDR2 YFSETQ.

This clonotype has more than one count but fewer than ten. The rearrangement uses TRBV19 and TRBJ2-1, with 12 bases lining up with TRBD2. The CDR3 has 15 amino acids. CDR1 is LNHDA and CDR2 is SQIVND in the germline V gene (reference sequence). V was pared by 5 bases and J by 9 bases, with 8 bases of the junction left unmatched. Written as DNA, the CDR3 is TGTGCCAGTAGTCCTTATACTAGCGGGGGGCGTGAGCAGTTCTTC. It is translated as CASSPYTSGGREQFF.

This clonotype was observed many times. The gene calls are TRBV2 and TRBJ1-1; D remains ambiguous. The V and J ends lost 6 bases and 11 bases respectively, with 25 bases between them. Germline V gene lookup returns CDR1 SNHLY and CDR2 FYNNEI. CDR3 length: 15 amino acids. The CDR3 spells CASREEPLRRLNAFF. DNA for the CDR3: TGTGCCAGCAGGGAGGAGCCTTTGAGGCGGCTCAACGCTTTCTTT.

The chain is built from TRBV28 and TRBJ2-7; D not resolved. The CDR3 runs 15 residues. The V end lost 5 bases, the J end lost 0 bases, and 14 bases lay between the germline ends. Germline-derived CDR1 and CDR2 are MDHEN and SYDVKM. Written as DNA, the CDR3 is TGTGCCAGCAGTCAAACTTATCGACTCTCCTACGAGCAGTACTTC. It yields the protein CASSQTYRLSYEQYF.

This clonotype turned up a few times. This sequence joins TRBV7-3 and TRBJ2-2; D gene ambiguous. The CDR3 sequence is 13 residues long. The germline V gene encodes CDR1 SGHTA and CDR2 FQGTGA. V was trimmed by 5 bases and J by 9 bases, leaving 13 bases between them. CDR3 protein: CASSLLMGWELFF. For the CDR3, the DNA is TGTGCCAGCAGCCTCTTAATGGGGTGGGAGCTGTTTTTT. The complete variable domain, with remaining parts taken from reference TRBV7-3 and TRBJ2-2, reads GAGVSQTPSNKVTEKGKYVELRCDPISGHTALYWYRQSLGQGPEFLIYFQGTGAADDSGLPNDRFFAVRPEGSVSTLKIQRTERGDSAVYLCASSLLMGWELFFGEGSRLTVL.